This entry lists 15 T cell receptor beta chains sequenced from one sample in a study of blood T cell repertoires in COVID-19. Repertoires were generated with immunoSEQ multiplex PCR, while TCRdb's copy carries only in-frame clones and drops some. The table has about 440,000 clones, 90% seen once; the top ten hold around 0.6%. Sequenced material: PBMCs or T cells enriched from blood (not recorded which). The receptors come from a man in his late teens or twenties who had recovered from COVID-19.

The chain couples TRBV6-5 to TRBJ1-5; possible D gene TRBD1, 6 bases. Germline V gene data show CDR1 as MNHEY and CDR2 as SVGAGI. The CDR3 is 15 residues long. The V and J ends lost 6 bases and 0 bases respectively, with 12 bases between them. The CDR3 DNA sequence: TGTGCCAGCAGAAACAGGGAGACTAGCAATCAGCCCCAGCATTTT. Its translation: CASRNRETSNQPQHF.

The genes are TRBV4-1 and TRBJ2-2; 8 nucleotides line up with TRBD1. CDR3 length: 15 residues. After removal of 3 bases from V and 5 bases from J, the junction contained 5 bases not matched to a gene. The germline V gene has CDR1 MGHRA and CDR2 YSYEKL. CDR3 DNA sequence: TGCGCCAGCAGCCAGGTTGGACAGGGAACCGGGGAGCTGTTTTTT. Its translation: CASSQVGQGTGELFF.

J is TRBJ1-2 and V is TRBV6-1; possible D gene TRBD1, 6 bases. Germline-derived CDR1 and CDR2 are MNHNS and SASEGT. Trimming removed 2 bases at V and 8 bases at J, with 18 bases between. The CDR3 has 15 residues. CDR3 residues: CASSENSVLGHGYTF. The CDR3 DNA reads TGTGCCAGCAGTGAAAATAGTGTATTGGGACACGGCTACACCTTC.

V is TRBV2 and J is TRBJ1-5; D is undetermined. Germline values: CDR1 SNHLY, CDR2 FYNNEI. V gave up 4 bases and J gave up 4 bases, with 8 bases separating them. The CDR3 sequence is 13 residues long. DNA for the CDR3: TGTGCCAGCAGTGTATGGGAGAATCAGCCCCAGCATTTT. Its translation is CASSVWENQPQHF.

The V and J genes are TRBV6-5 and TRBJ2-7; weak D call: TRBD2 (5 bases). The CDR3 spans 15 residues. Looked up from germline, CDR1 is MNHEY and CDR2 is SVGAGI. V lost 7 bases and J lost 0, with 16 bases in between. CDR3 sequence reads: CASNPEGYSSYEQYF. DNA of the CDR3: TGTGCCAGCAATCCCGAGGGCTACAGCTCCTACGAGCAGTACTTC.

CDR3 nucleotides: TGTGCCAGCAGTTTATCGGGTCCAGTGGCTGACTACACCTTC. It codes for CASSLSGPVADYTF. V is TRBV28 and J is TRBJ1-2; D uncertain. In germline, CDR1 is MDHEN, CDR2 SYDVKM. The CDR3 extends over 14 amino acids. V lost 1 base, J lost 10 bases, and 16 bases lay in between.

The chain combines TRBV12-5 with TRBJ2-5; 14 bases match TRBD2. The length of the CDR3 is 16 residues. CDR1 is LGHNT, CDR2 FRNRAP, per germline. The V gene end was trimmed by 6 bases and the J gene end by 2 bases; junction bases not matched to a gene: 5. This CDR3 is CASGPGLAGGQETQYF. CDR3 in DNA: TGTGCTAGTGGCCCAGGACTAGCGGGGGGTCAAGAGACCCAGTACTTC.

The CDR3 coding sequence is TGTGCCAGTAGTGTCCCCGGGACAGAAATCTACGAGCAGTACTTC. Residues: CASSVPGTEIYEQYF. This rearrangement joins TRBV19 to TRBJ2-7; the match to TRBD1 covers 7 bases. Germline-derived CDR1 and CDR2 are LNHDA and SQIVND (reference sequence). V shed 5 bases and J 3 bases; nucleotides not matched to a gene: 10. CDR3 length: 15 residues.

As for this clone: This may stem from a read error, because a much larger clone lies one nucleotide away. The V gene is TRBV27, the J gene TRBJ1-1, with TRBD1 matching 8 bases. Germline lookup yields CDR1 MNHEY and CDR2 SMNVEV (reference sequence). The CDR3 runs 13 residues. V dropped 6 bases and J dropped 1; count of bases not matched to a gene: 1. The CDR3 sequence: CASRDRANTEAFF. The DNA for the CDR3 is TGTGCCAGCAGGGACAGGGCGAACACTGAAGCTTTCTTT.

This rearrangement joins TRBV7-6 to TRBJ1-5; 7 nucleotides match TRBD1. This CDR3 has 15 residues. Germline CDR1 is SGHVS and CDR2 is FNYEAQ. V lost 3 bases and J lost 3; bases outside the gene matches: 5. The CDR3: CASSLDGQVNQPQHF. In nucleotides, the CDR3 is TGTGCCAGCAGCTTGGACGGACAGGTCAATCAGCCCCAGCATTTT.

J is TRBJ2-2 and V is TRBV12-5; D may be TRBD2 (5 bases). Germline CDR1 and CDR2: LGHNT and FRNRAP. This CDR3 contains 16 residues. The ends were cut back, 6 bases at V and 4 bases at J, with 18 bases in the middle. The CDR3 loop reads CASGSDWEVRTGELFF. The CDR3 bases are TGTGCTAGTGGATCGGACTGGGAAGTCCGCACCGGGGAGCTGTTTTTT.

The chain couples TRBV6-5 to TRBJ1-1, with TRBD1 identical over 7 bases. The CDR3 loop spans 13 amino acids. Germline CDR1 and CDR2: MNHEY and SVGAGI. V lost 8 bases, J lost 0 bases, and 3 bases stayed unmatched. The DNA of the CDR3 is TGTGCCAGCTCGGGACAGTTGAACACTGAAGCTTTCTTT. Translation gives CASSGQLNTEAFF.

The rearrangement joins TRBV3-1 (or the pseudogene TRBV3-2) to TRBJ1-6; no clear D. V lost 4 bases and J 6 bases, leaving 7 bases between the germline ends. The CDR3 totals 13 residues. From germline, CDR1 is LGHDT and CDR2 YNNKEL (reference sequence). CDR3 loop: CASSPLINSPLHF. The CDR3 DNA sequence: TGTGCCAGCAGCCCCCTAATTAATTCACCCCTCCACTTT.

The rearrangement joins TRBV7-9 to TRBJ1-1; D is undetermined. V lost 2 bases to trimming and J lost 2 bases, with 9 bases between them. Germline V gene lookup returns CDR1 SEHNR and CDR2 FQNEAQ (reference sequence). The CDR3 loop spans 14 amino acids. The CDR3 DNA reads TGTGCCAGCAGCTTATGGGAGTTAAACACTGAAGCTTTCTTT. This sequence encodes CASSLWELNTEAFF.

This clone has a single count. J is TRBJ2-7 and V is TRBV30; D gene ambiguous. Germline values: CDR1 GTSNPN, CDR2 SVGIG (reference sequence). This CDR3 region has 12 residues. V was shortened by 5 bases and J by 0 bases, with 8 bases between the two germline ends. The CDR3 DNA reads TGTGCCTGGGAGGCAGGCTCCTACGAGCAGTACTTC. Amino acids: CAWEAGSYEQYF.